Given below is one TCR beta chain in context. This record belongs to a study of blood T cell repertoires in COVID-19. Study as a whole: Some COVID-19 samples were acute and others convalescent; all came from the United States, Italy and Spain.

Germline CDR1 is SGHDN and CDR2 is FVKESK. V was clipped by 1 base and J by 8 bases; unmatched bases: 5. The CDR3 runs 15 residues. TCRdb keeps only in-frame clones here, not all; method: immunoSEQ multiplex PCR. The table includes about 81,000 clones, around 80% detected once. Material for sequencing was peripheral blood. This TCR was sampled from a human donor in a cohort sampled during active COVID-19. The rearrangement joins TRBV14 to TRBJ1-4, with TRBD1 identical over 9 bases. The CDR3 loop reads CASSQVTGGAEKLFF. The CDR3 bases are TGTGCCAGCAGCCAAGTTACAGGGGGCGCAGAAAAACTGTTTTTT.